These 21 T cell receptor beta chains came from one sample sequenced in a study of T cells after yellow fever vaccination. One entry per CDR3 protein results from TCRdb running MiXCR on the 5' RACE reads. The table has some 240,000 distinct CDR3 sequences, around 5.3% seen once. This specimen was CD4+ T cells sorted from PBMCs, taken on the day of the yellow fever booster vaccination. The receptors originated from a man aged 18 to 30 who received the YFV17D yellow fever vaccine.

The chain is built from TRBV19 and TRBJ1-6; D not certain. CDR1 and CDR2 from the germline V gene are LNHDA and SQIVND (reference sequence). CDR3 length equals 13 residues. V was shortened by 5 bases and J by 4 bases, with 6 bases between the two germline ends. In nucleotides, the CDR3 is TGTGCCAGTAGTGTCGGTTATAATTCACCCCTCCACTTT. It encodes CASSVGYNSPLHF.

V usage is TRBV7-3 and J usage is TRBJ2-1; 12 bases map to TRBD2. Germline V gives CDR1 SGHTA, CDR2 FQGTGA. V shed 5 bases and J 8 bases; nucleotides not matched to a gene: 10. The CDR3 is 16 amino acids. The CDR3 reads CASSRATSGGWDEQFF. In DNA, the CDR3 is TGTGCCAGCAGCCGTGCAACTAGCGGGGGGTGGGATGAGCAGTTCTTC. The full variable domain, with the rest looked up from reference TRBV7-3 and TRBJ2-1, is GAGVSQTPSNKVTEKGKYVELRCDPISGHTALYWYRQSLGQGPEFLIYFQGTGAADDSGLPNDRFFAVRPEGSVSTLKIQRTERGDSAVYLCASSRATSGGWDEQFFGPGTRLTVL.

This clonotype was detected ten times or more. This chain joins TRBV7-2 and TRBJ2-5; possibly TRBD2 for D (6 bases). This CDR3 contains 15 residues. Trimming left V 0 bases short and J 0 bases short, with 8 bases between. Germline lookup yields CDR1 SGHTA and CDR2 FQGNSA. The CDR3 coding sequence is TGTGCCAGCAGCTTAGCTGGGGGGTACCAAGAGACCCAGTACTTC. This codes for CASSLAGGYQETQYF.

The genes are TRBV20-1 and TRBJ2-2; D possibly corresponds to TRBD2 (6 bases). With 1 base removed from V and 4 bases from J, the gap between germline ends came to 7 bases. This CDR3 has 13 residues. Germline assignment: CDR1 DFQATT and CDR2 SNEGSKA (reference sequence). The DNA for the CDR3 is TGCAGTGCTAGAGCCGGGGGCACCGGGGAGCTGTTTTTT. Translation: CSARAGGTGELFF.

Many counts were recorded for this clonotype. V and J are TRBV6-1 and TRBJ1-6, with D hard to call. V was pared by 7 bases and J by 6 bases, with 16 bases between. The CDR3 runs 15 residues. Germline-derived CDR1 and CDR2 are MNHNS and SASEGT. CDR3: CASTTTPDFNSPLHF. The CDR3 bases are TGTGCCAGCACGACTACCCCCGATTTTAATTCACCCCTCCACTTT.

This chain uses TRBV20-1 with TRBJ1-1; tentative D call: TRBD1 (5 bases). CDR1 is DFQATT and CDR2 is SNEGSKA in the germline V gene (reference sequence). This CDR3 is built from 14 residues. V lost 0 bases and J 4 bases, leaving 12 bases between the germline ends. DNA for the CDR3: TGCAGTGCTAGAGATAGGGGTCGGGGCACTGAAGCTTTCTTT. This codes for CSARDRGRGTEAFF.

Only a few counts were recorded for this clonotype. The rearrangement links TRBV19 to TRBJ2-7; maybe TRBD2 (5 bases). V dropped 0 bases and J dropped 7 bases, with 10 bases sitting between them. The CDR3 totals 13 residues. Germline CDR1 LNHDA, CDR2 SQIVND (reference sequence). This chain's CDR3 is CASSIDGGWEQYF. CDR3 DNA sequence: TGTGCCAGTAGTATAGATGGAGGTTGGGAGCAGTACTTC.

The chain carries TRBV4-2 and TRBJ2-3, with 13 bases identical to TRBD2. The V gene's germline CDR1 is LGHNA and CDR2 YNFKEQ. This CDR3 region has 18 residues. V lost 2 bases and J lost 1; bases outside the gene matches: 6. CDR3 residues: CASSQYTGLAGGTDTQYF. CDR3 nucleotides: TGTGCCAGCAGCCAATATACAGGACTAGCGGGGGGCACAGATACGCAGTATTTT.

Ten or more counts support this clonotype. The V and J genes are TRBV4-3 and TRBJ1-1; possible D gene TRBD1, 5 bases. The V end was cut by 0 bases, the J end by 2 bases, with 13 bases between. The CDR3 loop spans 16 amino acids. Germline CDR1 and CDR2: LGHNA and YSLEER. The chain's CDR3 is CASSQDVIGQNTEAFF. CDR3 bases: TGCGCCAGCAGCCAAGATGTAATAGGACAAAACACTGAAGCTTTCTTT.

This chain joins TRBV6-5 and TRBJ1-1; no firm D call. V was shortened by 6 bases and J by 3 bases, with 11 bases between the two germline ends. Per the germline V gene, CDR1 is MNHEY and CDR2 is SVGAGI. This CDR3 is 13 amino acids long. CDR3 nucleotide sequence: TGTGCCAGCAGCCCCCATTGGGACACTGAAGCTTTCTTT. Amino acid sequence: CASSPHWDTEAFF.

Many counts were recorded for this clonotype. The chain has TRBV6-6 and TRBJ1-4; TRBD1 is a possible D gene (6 bases). With 5 bases removed from V and 4 bases from J, the gap between germline ends came to 14 bases. CDR3 length: 15 amino acids. Per the germline V gene, CDR1 is MNHNY and CDR2 is SVGAGI (reference sequence). CDR3 nucleotide sequence: TGTGCCAGCAGTACCCCGACAGGTGGTAATGAAAAACTGTTTTTT. Translation: CASSTPTGGNEKLFF.

This clonotype was found a few times. The rearrangement uses TRBV10-3 and TRBJ2-3, with 14 bases aligning to TRBD2. Germline CDR1 ENHRY, CDR2 SYGVKD. V dropped 4 bases and J dropped 3; count of bases not matched to a gene: 6. The CDR3 contains 17 residues. CDR3 loop: CAISAGLAGEGTDTQYF. The DNA of the CDR3 is TGTGCCATCAGTGCGGGACTAGCGGGGGAGGGGACAGATACGCAGTATTTT.

This clonotype has a count of ten or more. The V call is TRBV20-1, the J call TRBJ2-1; 11 bases are a match to TRBD2. Trimming cost V 7 bases and J 2 bases; bases outside gene matches: 4. Germline V gene data show CDR1 as DFQATT and CDR2 as SNEGSKA (reference sequence). This CDR3 region has 14 residues. CDR3 region: CSVLSGGAYNEQFF. In nucleotides, the CDR3 is TGCAGTGTTCTTAGCGGGGGGGCCTACAATGAGCAGTTCTTC.

The sample holds many counts of this clonotype. The chain has TRBV20-1 and TRBJ1-1; D remains unclear. Trimming removed 3 bases from V and 4 bases from J, with 6 bases in between. Germline CDR1 and CDR2: DFQATT and SNEGSKA (reference sequence). This CDR3 contains 11 residues. CDR3 bases: TGCAGTGCTAGTCCCCGCACTGAAGCTTTCTTT. Protein product: CSASPRTEAFF.

The chain links TRBV20-1 to TRBJ1-5; possible D gene TRBD1, 6 bases. Trimming took 5 bases from V and 2 from J, leaving 25 bases between them. The CDR3 contains 18 residues. The V gene's germline CDR1 is DFQATT and CDR2 SNEGSKA (reference sequence). The CDR3 protein is CSAQKIKGVSRGNQPQHF. The CDR3, as DNA: TGCAGTGCTCAGAAAATAAAGGGGGTCAGCAGGGGCAATCAGCCCCAGCATTTT.

Only a few counts were recorded for this clonotype. This chain joins TRBV20-1 and TRBJ2-5, with TRBD2 as a possible D gene (7 bases). The CDR3 extends over 12 amino acids. Germline V gene sequence: CDR1 DFQATT, CDR2 SNEGSKA (reference sequence). V dropped 7 bases and J dropped 5 bases, with 14 bases sitting between them. The CDR3 sequence is CSVPGGGETQYF. The CDR3 DNA reads as TGCAGTGTCCCGGGGGGCGGGGAGACCCAGTACTTC.

The chain links TRBV5-5 to TRBJ2-3, with TRBD1 matching 8 bases. Germline-derived CDR1 and CDR2 are SGHKS and YYEKEE (reference sequence). V shed 2 bases and J 4 bases; nucleotides not matched to a gene: 6. The CDR3 contains 15 residues. This chain's CDR3 is CASSFADRDSDTQYF. The CDR3 region has the DNA TGTGCCAGCAGCTTCGCGGACAGGGATTCAGATACGCAGTATTTT.

This clonotype was observed many times. The chain is built from TRBV10-3 and TRBJ2-4; 11 bases fit TRBD1. Germline loops: CDR1 ENHRY, CDR2 SYGVKD. The CDR3 totals 14 residues. The V and J ends lost 2 bases and 8 bases, in that order; junction bases with no gene match: 2. DNA of the CDR3: TGTGCCATCAGTGAGCGGGACAGGGGGGACATTCAGTACTTC. The encoded protein is CAISERDRGDIQYF.

This clonotype has more than one count but fewer than ten. This chain connects TRBV6-2 or TRBV6-3 to TRBJ1-1; 8 bases fit TRBD1. The CDR3 has 16 amino acids. Per germline, CDR1 MNHEY and CDR2 SVGEGT. After removal of 1 base from V and 3 bases from J, the junction contained 7 bases not matched to a gene. In nucleotides, the CDR3 is TGTGCCAGCAGTTACTGGCCCGGGACAGGATACACTGAAGCTTTCTTT. Protein sequence: CASSYWPGTGYTEAFF.

In this sample, this clonotype turned up a few times. The chain employs TRBV7-2 and TRBJ1-2; possibly TRBD1 for D (5 bases). CDR1 is SGHTA and CDR2 is FQGNSA in the germline V gene. The V and J ends lost 5 bases and 3 bases respectively, with 13 bases between them. The CDR3 loop spans 14 amino acids. CDR3 coding DNA: TGTGCCAGCAGCCCCATGGGACGGGACTATGGCTACACCTTC. Its protein is CASSPMGRDYGYTF.

This clonotype was seen many times. The CDR3 sequence is CASSPRLQETQYF. Here the CDR3 DNA reads TGTGCCAGCAGCCCTCGTCTTCAAGAGACCCAGTACTTC. This chain joins TRBV7-2 and TRBJ2-5, with D unresolved. With 5 bases removed from V and 2 bases from J, the gap between germline ends came to 9 bases. The CDR3 length is 13 residues. From germline, CDR1 is SGHTA and CDR2 FQGNSA.